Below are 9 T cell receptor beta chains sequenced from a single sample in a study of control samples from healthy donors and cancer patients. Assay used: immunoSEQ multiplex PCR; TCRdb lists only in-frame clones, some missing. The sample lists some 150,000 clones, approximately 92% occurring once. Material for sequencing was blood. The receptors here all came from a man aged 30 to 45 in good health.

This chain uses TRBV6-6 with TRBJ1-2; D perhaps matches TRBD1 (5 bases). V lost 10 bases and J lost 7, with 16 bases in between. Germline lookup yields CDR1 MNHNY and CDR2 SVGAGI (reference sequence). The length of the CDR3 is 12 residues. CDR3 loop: CAISGGLGGYTF. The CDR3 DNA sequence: TGTGCCATCTCTGGGGGGTTGGGTGGCTACACCTTC.

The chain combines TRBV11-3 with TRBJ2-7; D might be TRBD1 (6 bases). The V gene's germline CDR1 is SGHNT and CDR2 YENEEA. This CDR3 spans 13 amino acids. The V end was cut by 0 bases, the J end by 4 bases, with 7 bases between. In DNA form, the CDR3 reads TGTGCCAGCAGCTTAGAAACAGGGTACGAGCAGTACTTC. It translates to CASSLETGYEQYF.

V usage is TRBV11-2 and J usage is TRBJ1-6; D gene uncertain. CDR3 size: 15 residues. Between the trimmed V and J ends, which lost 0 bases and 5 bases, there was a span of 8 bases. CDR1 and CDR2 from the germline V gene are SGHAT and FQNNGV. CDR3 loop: CASSLDGRDNSPLHF. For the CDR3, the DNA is TGTGCCAGCAGCTTAGATGGGCGGGATAATTCACCCCTCCACTTT. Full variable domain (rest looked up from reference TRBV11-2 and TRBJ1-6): EAGVAQSPRYKIIEKRQSVAFWCNPISGHATLYWYQQILGQGPKLLIQFQNNGVVDDSQLPKDRFSAERLKGVDSTLKIQPAKLEDSAVYLCASSLDGRDNSPLHFGNGTRLTVT.

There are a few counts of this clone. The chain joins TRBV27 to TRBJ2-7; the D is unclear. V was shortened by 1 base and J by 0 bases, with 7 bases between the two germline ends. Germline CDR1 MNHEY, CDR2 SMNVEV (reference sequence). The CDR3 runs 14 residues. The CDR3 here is CASSLFGSSYEQYF. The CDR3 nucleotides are TGTGCCAGCAGTTTATTTGGCAGCTCCTACGAGCAGTACTTC.

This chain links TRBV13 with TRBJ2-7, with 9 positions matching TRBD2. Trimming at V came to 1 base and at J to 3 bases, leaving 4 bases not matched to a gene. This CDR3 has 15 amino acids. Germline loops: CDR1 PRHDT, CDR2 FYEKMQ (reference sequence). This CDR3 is CASSLAGTSHYEQYF. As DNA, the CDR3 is TGTGCCAGCAGCTTAGCCGGGACTAGCCACTACGAGCAGTACTTC. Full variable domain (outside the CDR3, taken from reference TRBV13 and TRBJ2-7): AAGVIQSPRHLIKEKRETATLKCYPIPRHDTVYWYQQGPGQDPQFLISFYEKMQSDKGSIPDRFSAQQFSDYHSELNMSSLELGDSALYFCASSLAGTSHYEQYFGPGTRLTVT.

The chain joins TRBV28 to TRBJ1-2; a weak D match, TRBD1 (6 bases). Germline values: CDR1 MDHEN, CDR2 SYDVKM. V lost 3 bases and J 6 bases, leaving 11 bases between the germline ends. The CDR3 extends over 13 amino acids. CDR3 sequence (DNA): TGTGCCAGCAGTTTCCGGGGGCCTGATGGCTACACCTTC. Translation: CASSFRGPDGYTF.

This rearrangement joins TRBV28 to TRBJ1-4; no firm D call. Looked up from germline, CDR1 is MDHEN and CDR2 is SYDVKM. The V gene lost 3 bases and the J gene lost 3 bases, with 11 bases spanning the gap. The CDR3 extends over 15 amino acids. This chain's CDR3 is CASSFSGSPNEKLFF. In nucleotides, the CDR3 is TGTGCCAGCAGTTTCTCGGGCAGTCCTAATGAAAAACTGTTTTTT.

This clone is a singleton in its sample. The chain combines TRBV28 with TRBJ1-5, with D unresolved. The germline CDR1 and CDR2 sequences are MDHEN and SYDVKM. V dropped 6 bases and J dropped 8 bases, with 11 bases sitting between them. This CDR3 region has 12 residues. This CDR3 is CASRFPGEPQHF. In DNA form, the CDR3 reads TGTGCCAGCAGATTCCCGGGCGAGCCCCAGCATTTT.

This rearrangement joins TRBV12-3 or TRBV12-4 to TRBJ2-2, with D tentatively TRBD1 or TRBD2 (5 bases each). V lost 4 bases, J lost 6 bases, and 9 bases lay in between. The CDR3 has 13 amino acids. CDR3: CASSSGRAGELFF. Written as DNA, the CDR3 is TGTGCCAGCAGTTCGGGGCGGGCCGGGGAGCTGTTTTTT.